The T cell receptor beta chain described here comes from a study of response to subunit inactivated influenza vaccine (dated by TCRdb to the late 2010s). About the full investigation: To follow how T cells responded to a trivalent subunit inactivated influenza vaccine, the researchers relied on deep quantitative profiling of the T cell receptor repertoire.

On the study overall, not on this receptor specifically: The authors suggested that each seasonal influenza vaccination may recruit only a limited number of new T cells.

Concerning this clonotype: The antigen it binds to is not known. Base-call qualities are not available, and no considerably larger clone is one nucleotide away.

Library creation used RT-PCR. The run used an Illumina HiSeq 2500. The public reads were quality trimmed at Q25 with fastp and then assembled into clones with MiXCR by TCRdb, keeping productive beta chains. CDR3 protein duplicates are merged, each entry listing the most common genes and DNA. The table for this sample lists around 540,000 distinct CDR3 sequences; 10% to 15% of them were counted only once. Around 9.6% of the sample goes to the ten largest clones. This sample comprised PBMCs from blood, obtained on the day of vaccination. The TCR sequence derives from a man aged 45 to 65 who received an inactivated influenza vaccine. Donor details come from another sample of the same person, matched by shared clones.

The sequenced DNA: TGTGCCAGCAGTGGGCCTCGGGGGCAGTACTTC. Its protein reads: CASSGPRGQYF. The chain was built from TRBV28 and TRBJ2-7; TRBD2 is perhaps the D gene, given 5 matching bases. V is reduced by 5 bases and J by 9 bases, leaving a spacing of 11 bases between them. Per the germline V gene, MDHEN is the CDR1 and SYDVKM is the CDR2. Measured from the cysteine to the phenylalanine, the CDR3 is 11 residues long. This entry keeps only the CDR3 DNA: 33 bases, framed from base 1.